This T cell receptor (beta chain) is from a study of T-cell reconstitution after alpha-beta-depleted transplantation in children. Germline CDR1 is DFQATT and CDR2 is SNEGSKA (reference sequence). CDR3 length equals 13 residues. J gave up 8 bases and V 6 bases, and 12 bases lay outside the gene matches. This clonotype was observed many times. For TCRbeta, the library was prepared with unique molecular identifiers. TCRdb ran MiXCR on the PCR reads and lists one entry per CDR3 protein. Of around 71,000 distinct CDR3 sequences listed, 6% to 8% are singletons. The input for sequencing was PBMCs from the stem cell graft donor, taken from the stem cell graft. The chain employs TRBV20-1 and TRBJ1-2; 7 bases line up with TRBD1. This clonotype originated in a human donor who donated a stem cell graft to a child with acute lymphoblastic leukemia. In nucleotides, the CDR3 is TGCAGTGCCCCACACCACACAGGGGACGGCTACACCTTC. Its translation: CSAPHHTGDGYTF.